What follows is one T cell receptor beta chain and its context. This table comes from immunoSEQ multiplex PCR, and its TCRdb copy is limited to in-frame clones, with some not included. This table holds 35,000 to 40,000 clones, approximately 86% found once. CDR1 and CDR2 from the germline V gene are LGHNA and YNFKEQ. The V gene end was trimmed by 6 bases and the J gene end by 0 bases; junction bases not matched to a gene: 8. The CDR3 spans 17 residues. These data are taken from a study of OX40 agonist ivuxolimab in advanced cancers. V gene TRBV4-2 combines with J gene TRBJ2-2; 9 nucleotides align to TRBD1. The sequencing here drew on CD4+ or CD8+ T cells sorted from blood, taken in a trial of the OX40 agonist ivuxolimab. The sequence was collected from an adult with an advanced solid tumor such as melanoma, head and neck, liver or kidney cancer. CDR3 in DNA: TGTGCCAGCAGACCGGACAGGGGTCTCGCGAACACCGGGGAGCTGTTTTTT. Protein product: CASRPDRGLANTGELFF.